By frequency in the sample, the clone carrying this T cell receptor (beta chain) is medium-sized (0.01 to 0.1%). Antigen: not known. Per the germline V gene, CDR1 is SGHDN and CDR2 is FVKESK. The CDR3 runs to 13 residues. V was clipped by 4 bases and J by 6 bases, with 10 bases between them. This specimen belongs to a study of read filtering for tumor transcriptome and immune sequencing. Across the whole study: DNase treatment preceded whole-transcriptome library preparation. Overall study results and limits: Approximately 77% of IR-seq clonotypes had a single read, yet these held approximately 3.5% of reads.

Molecular barcoded adaptors covering alpha/delta and beta/gamma chains were used on around 370 ng RNA. TCRdb independently ran MiXCR on the reads; one entry per CDR3 protein. The table records some 25,000 distinct CDR3 sequences, 20% to 25% of them present only once. Sampling of bone marrow took place during active disease in every patient. The specimen was a population of CD138-negative cells sorted from bone marrow. This rearrangement joins TRBV14 to TRBJ2-1; the D is unclear. This clonotype was obtained from a donor aged 40 or older with multiple myeloma. As DNA, the CDR3 is TGTGCCAGCAGCCTGGACCTCCGCAATGAGCAGTTCTTC. This codes for CASSLDLRNEQFF.